The 23 T cell receptor beta chains below all came from one sample that was sequenced in a study of T cell responses to AZD1222 COVID-19 vaccine. Data came from immunoSEQ multiplex PCR; TCRdb stores just in-frame clones and leaves some out. The data contain over 100,000 clones, roughly 91% of them singletons. The sequences come from peripheral blood, collected 28 days after the second AZD1222 dose. The receptors were gathered from an adult who received the AZD1222 COVID-19 vaccine.

The chain is built from TRBV6-5 and TRBJ1-2; D gene uncertain. The CDR3 is made up of 16 amino acids. The V gene lost 0 bases and the J gene lost 6 bases, with 17 bases spanning the gap. Per germline, CDR1 MNHEY and CDR2 SVGAGI. The CDR3 reads CASSYSGRKGSDGYTF. In DNA, the CDR3 is TGTGCCAGCAGTTACTCCGGCCGTAAGGGATCAGATGGCTACACCTTC.

V gene TRBV7-2 combines with J gene TRBJ1-2; the D gene is possibly TRBD1 (5 bases). Deletions cut 4 bases from V and 14 bases from J, with 20 bases between. The V gene's germline CDR1 is SGHTA and CDR2 FQGNSA. This CDR3 has 13 amino acids. CDR3 in DNA: TGTGCCAGCAGCTCCAGTGCAGGGCTAGTTGAAACCTTC. Translation: CASSSSAGLVETF.

The rearrangement links TRBV5-1 to TRBJ2-1; perhaps TRBD1 as D (6 bases). Per the germline V gene, CDR1 is SGHRS and CDR2 is YFSETQ. V lost 5 bases and J lost 5, with 14 bases in between. The CDR3 consists of 14 residues. The CDR3 sequence: CASSPWTVNNEQFF. CDR3 DNA sequence: TGCGCCAGCAGTCCCTGGACAGTCAACAATGAGCAGTTCTTC.

The rearrangement uses TRBV7-2 and TRBJ1-1; D perhaps matches TRBD1 (5 bases). The V end was cut by 5 bases, the J end by 3 bases, with 19 bases between. Germline V gene lookup returns CDR1 SGHTA and CDR2 FQGNSA. There are 16 residues in the CDR3. The CDR3 region has the DNA TGTGCCAGCAGCCCCGGGGGGTGGGGTGGTGACACTGAAGCTTTCTTT. It codes for CASSPGGWGGDTEAFF.

This clone was observed a few times. The chain has TRBV7-9 and TRBJ1-5; 7 nucleotides align to TRBD1. The CDR3 totals 14 residues. CDR1 is SEHNR, CDR2 FQNEAQ, per germline (reference sequence). V gave up 0 bases and J gave up 7 bases; unmatched junction bases: 3. The CDR3 DNA sequence: TGTGCCAGCAGCTTAGCAGGGGGCGGACAGCCCCAGCATTTT. It encodes CASSLAGGGQPQHF.

J is TRBJ1-3 and V is TRBV3-1 (or the pseudogene TRBV3-2); D ambiguous. V lost 7 bases and J lost 0, with 7 bases in between. This CDR3 contains 13 residues. Germline V lookup: CDR1 LGHDT, CDR2 YNNKEL (reference sequence). CDR3 residues: CASTQFSGNTIYF. CDR3 in DNA: TGTGCCAGCACTCAGTTCTCTGGAAACACCATATATTTT.

The rearrangement joins TRBV11-2 to TRBJ2-5, with a tentative D call TRBD2 (5 bases). The V and J ends lost 0 bases and 1 base respectively, with 9 bases between them. Germline CDR1 reads SGHAT; CDR2 reads FQNNGV. The CDR3 length is 15 residues. The CDR3: CASSLDLGLQETQYF. In DNA, the CDR3 is TGTGCCAGCAGCTTAGATCTTGGACTCCAAGAGACCCAGTACTTC.

CDR3 residues: CASSLEGSVQRFIQYF. The CDR3 DNA is TGTGCCAGCAGCTTAGAGGGGTCCGTGCAGCGTTTTATTCAGTACTTC. The chain employs TRBV7-8 and TRBJ2-7; maybe TRBD1 (5 bases). Trimming left V 1 base short and J 10 bases short, with 23 bases between. The CDR3 is 16 amino acids. The germline gives CDR1 SGHVS, CDR2 FQNEAQ.

This clone was seen only once. The chain links TRBV29-1 to TRBJ2-5, with a tentative D call TRBD1 (6 bases). CDR3 size: 14 residues. Between the trimmed V and J ends, which lost 7 bases and 0 bases, there was a span of 15 bases. Germline V gives CDR1 SQVTM, CDR2 ANQGSEA. The CDR3 is CSANRDLDQETQYF. DNA for the CDR3: TGCAGCGCCAACAGGGATTTAGACCAAGAGACCCAGTACTTC.

This clone was picked up one time. CDR3 in amino acids: CATSDPGQGQDGYTF. CDR3 bases: TGTGCCACCAGTGATCCAGGACAGGGGCAGGACGGCTACACCTTC. The chain has TRBV24-1 and TRBJ1-2; 9 bases match TRBD1. Germline CDR1 is KGHDR and CDR2 is SFDVKD. The V segment lost 3 bases and the J segment 8 bases; nucleotides outside the gene matches: 9. The CDR3 has 15 residues.

The CDR3: CASSPPRGGGDIQYF. CDR3 coding DNA: TGTGCCAGCAGTCCCCCCCGGGGAGGGGGGGACATTCAGTACTTC. This chain uses TRBV6-2 or TRBV6-3 with TRBJ2-4, with D perhaps TRBD2 (7 bases). CDR3 length: 15 amino acids. Germline CDR1 is MNHEY and CDR2 is SVGEGT. The V end lost 5 bases, the J end lost 8 bases, and 19 bases lay between the germline ends.

This rearrangement joins TRBV6-1 to TRBJ1-5; D unclear. The CDR3 is made up of 15 amino acids. Trimming cost V 1 base and J 7 bases, with 14 bases left between them. Germline V lookup: CDR1 MNHNS, CDR2 SASEGT. In nucleotides, the CDR3 is TGTGCCAGCAGTGAAGGAGGAGGGCTCGTGCAGCCCCAGCATTTT. This gives the protein CASSEGGGLVQPQHF.

This chain uses TRBV19 with TRBJ1-2, with D hard to call. This CDR3 region has 13 residues. V lost 2 bases and J lost 8, with 12 bases in between. Germline lookup yields CDR1 LNHDA and CDR2 SQIVND (reference sequence). The CDR3, as DNA: TGTGCCAGTAGTATATCTCCGGGTTCCGGCTACACCTTC. It encodes CASSISPGSGYTF. Drawing the rest from reference TRBV19 and TRBJ1-2, the complete variable domain is DGGITQSPKYLFRKEGQNVTLSCEQNLNHDAMYWYRQDPGQGLRLIYYSQIVNDFQKGDIAEGYSVSREKKESFPLTVTSAQKNPTAFYLCASSISPGSGYTFGSGTRLTVV.

The count of this clone is one. This chain links TRBV6-9 with TRBJ2-7; 7 bases map to TRBD2. CDR3 length equals 16 residues. J gave up 3 bases and V 5 bases, and 13 bases lay outside the gene matches. Germline CDR1 reads MNHGY; CDR2 reads SVAAGI. CDR3 sequence: CASSREGEAGSYEQYF. The DNA of the CDR3 is TGTGCCAGCAGTCGGGAAGGGGAAGCGGGAAGCTACGAGCAGTACTTC.

The chain employs TRBV2 and TRBJ2-7; 7 bases are shared with TRBD1. Germline V gene sequence: CDR1 SNHLY, CDR2 FYNNEI. V lost 6 bases to trimming and J lost 0 bases; unmatched junction nucleotides: 5. The CDR3 sequence is 14 residues long. The CDR3 DNA is TGTGCCAGCAGGGGGGACAGCATCTCCTACGAGCAGTACTTC. Translation: CASRGDSISYEQYF.

The chain recombines TRBV24-1 with TRBJ2-3, with a weak D call TRBD2 (5 bases). Germline CDR1 and CDR2: KGHDR and SFDVKD. V lost 4 bases and J lost 0, with 7 bases in between. CDR3 size: 14 residues. The CDR3 DNA reads as TGTGCCACCAGTGACAGGAGGAGCACAGATACGCAGTATTTT. Translation gives CATSDRRSTDTQYF.

This clone was observed a single time. V usage is TRBV10-3 and J usage is TRBJ1-1, with 7 bases aligning to TRBD1. From germline, CDR1 is ENHRY and CDR2 SYGVKD. CDR3 length equals 13 residues. Trimming cost V 4 bases and J 3 bases; bases outside gene matches: 2. The CDR3, as DNA: TGTGCCATCAGTGCCGGGACAGACACTGAAGCTTTCTTT. It codes for CAISAGTDTEAFF.

The gene calls are TRBV2 and TRBJ2-5; weak D call: TRBD1 (6 bases). The CDR3 runs to 13 residues. The V end lost 4 bases, the J end lost 5 bases, and 11 bases lay between the germline ends. The germline gives CDR1 SNHLY, CDR2 FYNNEI. The CDR3 nucleotides read TGTGCCAGCAGTGTCGGCAGGGGTGAGACCCAGTACTTC. As protein: CASSVGRGETQYF. The entire variable domain, with the rest obtained from reference TRBV2 and TRBJ2-5, is as follows: EPEVTQTPSHQVTQMGQEVILRCVPISNHLYFYWYRQILGQKVEFLVSFYNNEISEKSEIFDDQFSVERPDGSNFTLKIRSTKLEDSAMYFCASSVGRGETQYFGPGTRLLVL.

This clone was counted once. The V call is TRBV24-1, the J call TRBJ2-3; D tentatively fits TRBD1 or TRBD2 (5 bases each). Germline CDR1 is KGHDR and CDR2 is SFDVKD. This CDR3 comprises 15 residues. V was shortened by 2 bases and J by 2 bases, with 10 bases between the two germline ends. CDR3 sequence (DNA): TGTGCCACCAGTGATTGGGGGTTCCACACAGATACGCAGTATTTT. Protein: CATSDWGFHTDTQYF.

This clone was seen only once. This chain links TRBV29-1 with TRBJ1-5; maybe TRBD1 (5 bases). The length of the CDR3 is 14 residues. Trimming removed 4 bases at V and 6 bases at J, with 16 bases between. The V gene's germline CDR1 is SQVTM and CDR2 ANQGSEA. CDR3 sequence reads: CSVAKGTSSQPQHF. The CDR3 DNA is TGCAGCGTTGCCAAGGGGACCTCCAGTCAGCCCCAGCATTTT.

The V and J genes are TRBV5-6 and TRBJ1-2, with 11 bases lining up with TRBD1. Germline V gives CDR1 SGHDT, CDR2 YYEEEE. Germline trimming cut 9 bases from V and 3 bases from J; bases unmatched to any gene: 13. The CDR3 runs 16 residues. The CDR3 DNA is TGTGCCACCACAGGACAGGGGGCAAGAGGTTACTATGGCTACACCTTC. Encoded protein: CATTGQGARGYYGYTF.

The chain combines TRBV19 with TRBJ1-5; 8 nucleotides match TRBD1. The V gene's germline CDR1 is LNHDA and CDR2 SQIVND (reference sequence). This CDR3 has 14 amino acids. Trimming cost V 4 bases and J 6 bases; bases outside gene matches: 5. CDR3 amino acids: CASSRSGGGQPQHF. CDR3 in DNA: TGTGCCAGTAGTAGATCAGGGGGCGGTCAGCCCCAGCATTTT.

The rearrangement uses TRBV19 and TRBJ2-2; D might be TRBD1 (6 bases). The V gene's germline CDR1 is LNHDA and CDR2 SQIVND (reference sequence). The CDR3 has 12 residues. Trimming removed 3 bases from V and 15 bases from J, with 14 bases in between. CDR3 DNA: TGTGCCAGTAGTATTTTGCAGGGGCGGGTGTTTTTT. Protein sequence: CASSILQGRVFF.